These T cell receptor beta chains were read from a single sample in a study of blood T cell repertoires in COVID-19. This table comes from immunoSEQ multiplex PCR, and its TCRdb copy is limited to in-frame clones, with some not included. The repertoire consists of about 62,000 clones, with 80% to 95% occurring once and the leading ten covering roughly 5.2%. The specimen was peripheral blood. These receptors originate from a human donor in a cohort sampled during active COVID-19. Both conserved end residues are part of each CDR3. The D gene is left open where the match is weak. Clone size is stated in some rows and not others, as once, few, many or a class when expanded.

d_gene: TRBD2
abundance: NA
j_gene: TRBJ2-2
v_gene: TRBV4-2
CDR3aa: CASSSGLAGGNTGELFF
CDR3nt: TGTGCCAGCAGTTCGGGACTAGCGGGAGGGAACACCGGGGAGCTGTTTTTT

d_gene: NA
abundance: NA
j_gene: TRBJ1-5
v_gene: TRBV7-2
CDR3aa: CASSYYTENQPQHF
CDR3nt: TGTGCCAGCAGCTATTACACAGAGAATCAGCCCCAGCATTTT

d_gene: TRBD1
abundance: few
j_gene: TRBJ1-1
v_gene: TRBV19
CDR3aa: CASKIPGQGAIEAFF
CDR3nt: TGTGCCAGTAAAATACCGGGACAGGGGGCGATTGAAGCTTTCTTT

d_gene: NA
abundance: NA
j_gene: TRBJ1-1
v_gene: TRBV3-1/TRBV3-2
CDR3aa: CASSPPMRDTEAFF
CDR3nt: TGTGCCAGCAGCCCCCCAATGAGGGACACTGAAGCTTTCTTT

d_gene: NA
abundance: once
j_gene: TRBJ1-1
v_gene: TRBV3-1/TRBV3-2
CDR3aa: CASSQAELTEAFF
CDR3nt: TGTGCCAGCAGCCAAGCGGAGTTGACTGAAGCTTTCTTT

d_gene: NA
abundance: NA
j_gene: TRBJ2-3
v_gene: TRBV3-1/TRBV3-2
CDR3aa: CASSHVRGPGTDTQYF
CDR3nt: TGTGCCAGCAGCCACGTACGCGGTCCTGGCACAGATACGCAGTATTTT

d_gene: TRBD2
abundance: NA
j_gene: TRBJ2-3
v_gene: TRBV6-6
CDR3aa: CASSPGGRTQYF
CDR3nt: TGTGCCAGCTCCCCGGGGGGGAGGACGCAGTATTTT

d_gene: NA
abundance: NA
j_gene: TRBJ1-2
v_gene: TRBV19
CDR3aa: CASSGAGYGYTF
CDR3nt: TGTGCCAGTAGTGGGGCTGGCTATGGCTACACCTTC

d_gene: NA
abundance: once
j_gene: TRBJ2-7
v_gene: TRBV3-1/TRBV3-2
CDR3aa: CASARGSLIYEQYF
CDR3nt: TGTGCCTCGGCTAGGGGATCCCTTATCTACGAGCAGTACTTC

d_gene: NA
abundance: NA
j_gene: TRBJ1-1
v_gene: TRBV4-3
CDR3aa: CASSQDFSAKVVNTEAFF
CDR3nt: TGCGCCAGCAGCCAAGATTTTTCAGCGAAGGTGGTGAACACTGAAGCTTTCTTT

d_gene: TRBD2
abundance: NA
j_gene: TRBJ2-3
v_gene: TRBV28
CDR3aa: CASSYHAMGLAGGRGTDTQYF
CDR3nt: TGTGCCAGCAGTTACCACGCAATGGGACTAGCGGGGGGACGAGGCACAGATACGCAGTATTTT

d_gene: NA
abundance: once
j_gene: TRBJ1-6
v_gene: TRBV5-4
CDR3aa: CASSSREGNSPLHF
CDR3nt: TGTGCCAGCAGTTCCCGTGAGGGTAATTCACCCCTCCACTTT

d_gene: NA
abundance: NA
j_gene: TRBJ1-3
v_gene: TRBV7-9
CDR3aa: CASSPGHPHSGNTIYF
CDR3nt: TGTGCCAGCAGCCCAGGACACCCTCACTCTGGAAACACCATATATTTT

d_gene: TRBD2
abundance: NA
j_gene: TRBJ2-7
v_gene: TRBV7-2
CDR3aa: CASSLDSGRPEQYF
CDR3nt: TGTGCCAGCAGCTTAGATAGCGGGAGACCCGAGCAGTACTTC

d_gene: NA
abundance: NA
j_gene: TRBJ2-5
v_gene: TRBV6-5
CDR3aa: CASRIGGAETQYF
CDR3nt: TGTGCCAGCAGAATCGGGGGAGCGGAGACCCAGTACTTC

d_gene: NA
abundance: NA
j_gene: TRBJ1-2
v_gene: TRBV9
CDR3aa: CASSVARDSYGYTF
CDR3nt: TGTGCCAGCAGCGTAGCTAGGGACTCCTATGGCTACACCTTC

d_gene: NA
abundance: NA
j_gene: TRBJ2-2
v_gene: TRBV18
CDR3aa: CASSPLRSSATGELFF
CDR3nt: TGTGCCAGCTCACCACTCCGGTCTAGCGCTACCGGGGAGCTGTTTTTT

d_gene: TRBD1
abundance: NA
j_gene: TRBJ1-1
v_gene: TRBV5-1
CDR3aa: CASSFGQGGSAFF
CDR3nt: TGCGCCAGCAGCTTTGGACAGGGAGGATCGGCTTTCTTT

d_gene: NA
abundance: NA
j_gene: TRBJ2-5
v_gene: TRBV6-1
CDR3aa: CASRKRLALQETQYF
CDR3nt: TGTGCCAGCAGGAAGAGGCTAGCCCTCCAAGAGACCCAGTACTTC

d_gene: TRBD1
abundance: NA
j_gene: TRBJ2-2
v_gene: TRBV6-6
CDR3aa: CASRQGDTGELFF
CDR3nt: TGTGCCAGTAGACAGGGAGACACCGGGGAGCTGTTTTTT

d_gene: NA
abundance: NA
j_gene: TRBJ2-3
v_gene: TRBV30
CDR3aa: CAWNREWSTDTQYF
CDR3nt: TGTGCCTGGAACAGGGAGTGGAGCACAGATACGCAGTATTTT

d_gene: NA
abundance: NA
j_gene: TRBJ1-1
v_gene: TRBV18
CDR3aa: CASSTGTPNTEAFF
CDR3nt: TGTGCCAGCTCGACCGGGACACCGAACACTGAAGCTTTCTTT

d_gene: TRBD2
abundance: NA
j_gene: TRBJ2-3
v_gene: TRBV3-1/TRBV3-2
CDR3aa: CASSPPWGRASDTQYF
CDR3nt: TGTGCCAGCAGCCCGCCGTGGGGGAGGGCCTCAGATACGCAGTATTTT

d_gene: NA
abundance: NA
j_gene: TRBJ2-7
v_gene: TRBV5-1
CDR3aa: CASSLGTGSTYEQYF
CDR3nt: TGCGCCAGCAGCTTGGGAACAGGGTCGACCTACGAGCAGTACTTC

d_gene: TRBD1
abundance: NA
j_gene: TRBJ2-3
v_gene: TRBV5-8
CDR3aa: CASSLAGVGGSLDTQYF
CDR3nt: TGTGCCAGCAGCTTGGCCGGTGTAGGGGGCTCTTTGGATACGCAGTATTTT

d_gene: TRBD2
abundance: NA
j_gene: TRBJ2-3
v_gene: TRBV4-1
CDR3aa: CASSPRVAGAKDTQYF
CDR3nt: TGCGCCAGCAGCCCGCGGGTAGCGGGGGCGAAAGATACGCAGTATTTT

d_gene: TRBD1
abundance: NA
j_gene: TRBJ2-3
v_gene: TRBV9
CDR3aa: CASSIAGTGVSQYF
CDR3nt: TGTGCCAGCAGCATTGCCGGGACAGGGGTTTCGCAGTATTTT

d_gene: TRBD1
abundance: NA
j_gene: TRBJ2-7
v_gene: TRBV15
CDR3aa: CATSSSTGVYEQYF
CDR3nt: TGTGCCACCAGCTCAAGCACAGGGGTCTACGAGCAGTACTTC

d_gene: NA
abundance: NA
j_gene: TRBJ2-3
v_gene: TRBV10-3
CDR3aa: CAISREVGGLDTQYF
CDR3nt: TGTGCCATCTCCAGAGAAGTCGGAGGCCTGGATACGCAGTATTTT

d_gene: NA
abundance: NA
j_gene: TRBJ2-1
v_gene: TRBV9
CDR3aa: CASSPRSSSEQFF
CDR3nt: TGTGCCAGCAGCCCACGCTCTAGCAGCGAGCAGTTCTTC

d_gene: NA
abundance: NA
j_gene: TRBJ2-1
v_gene: TRBV4-1
CDR3aa: CASSQEGGREREQFF
CDR3nt: TGCGCCAGCAGCCAAGAAGGTGGCCGGGAGCGTGAGCAGTTCTTC

d_gene: NA
abundance: NA
j_gene: TRBJ1-1
v_gene: TRBV4-1
CDR3aa: CASSQVTSPRDTEAFF
CDR3nt: TGCGCCAGCAGCCAAGTGACCTCCCCGAGGGACACTGAAGCTTTCTTT

d_gene: TRBD1
abundance: NA
j_gene: TRBJ1-6
v_gene: TRBV28
CDR3aa: CASSLGGQGVYNSPLHF
CDR3nt: TGTGCCAGCAGTTTAGGAGGCCAGGGGGTCTATAATTCACCCCTCCACTTT

d_gene: TRBD2
abundance: once
j_gene: TRBJ2-1
v_gene: TRBV19
CDR3aa: CASSMGGFNEQFF
CDR3nt: TGTGCCAGTAGTATGGGAGGGTTCAATGAGCAGTTCTTC

d_gene: TRBD1
abundance: NA
j_gene: TRBJ2-1
v_gene: TRBV11-3
CDR3aa: CASSPRGRRTGSSYNEQFF
CDR3nt: TGTGCCAGCAGCCCCAGGGGGCGGAGGACCGGGAGCTCCTACAATGAGCAGTTCTTC

d_gene: NA
abundance: few
j_gene: TRBJ2-3
v_gene: TRBV2
CDR3aa: CASSGRGTDTQYF
CDR3nt: TGTGCCAGCAGTGGGAGGGGCACAGATACGCAGTATTTT

d_gene: NA
abundance: NA
j_gene: TRBJ1-2
v_gene: TRBV5-1
CDR3aa: CASSPYADSPYGYTF
CDR3nt: TGCGCCAGCAGCCCCTACGCGGACAGCCCCTATGGCTACACCTTC

d_gene: NA
abundance: NA
j_gene: TRBJ2-3
v_gene: TRBV19
CDR3aa: CASSTGGDTQYF
CDR3nt: TGTGCCAGTAGTACCGGGGGAGATACGCAGTATTTT

d_gene: TRBD2
abundance: NA
j_gene: TRBJ2-3
v_gene: TRBV28
CDR3aa: CASSTRGLAGRTDTQYF
CDR3nt: TGTGCCAGCAGTACCCGGGGACTAGCGGGGCGCACAGATACGCAGTATTTT

d_gene: NA
abundance: NA
j_gene: TRBJ2-5
v_gene: TRBV12-3/TRBV12-4
CDR3aa: CASSSGLKETQYF
CDR3nt: TGTGCCAGCAGTTCGGGACTCAAAGAGACCCAGTACTTC

d_gene: NA
abundance: NA
j_gene: TRBJ1-1
v_gene: TRBV6-5
CDR3aa: CASSYKQRNTEAFF
CDR3nt: TGTGCCAGCAGTTACAAACAGAGGAACACTGAAGCTTTCTTT

d_gene: NA
abundance: NA
j_gene: TRBJ2-3
v_gene: TRBV7-8
CDR3aa: CASGPQGDTSTDTQYF
CDR3nt: TGTGCCAGCGGCCCCCAGGGCGACACTAGCACAGATACGCAGTATTTT

d_gene: NA
abundance: NA
j_gene: TRBJ1-2
v_gene: TRBV5-6
CDR3aa: CASSSFGSYGYTF
CDR3nt: TGTGCCAGCAGCTCGTTCGGGTCCTATGGCTACACCTTC

d_gene: TRBD2
abundance: NA
j_gene: TRBJ2-3
v_gene: TRBV11-2
CDR3aa: CASSYTSGGGGFTDTQYF
CDR3nt: TGTGCCAGCAGCTACACTAGCGGGGGGGGTGGCTTCACAGATACGCAGTATTTT

d_gene: NA
abundance: NA
j_gene: TRBJ2-4
v_gene: TRBV3-1/TRBV3-2
CDR3aa: CASSLDITVQYF
CDR3nt: TGTGCCAGCAGCCTGGACATAACCGTTCAGTACTTC

d_gene: NA
abundance: NA
j_gene: TRBJ1-4
v_gene: TRBV7-8
CDR3aa: CASGLGRGGLFF
CDR3nt: TGTGCCAGCGGGCTCGGGAGGGGCGGACTGTTTTTT

d_gene: NA
abundance: NA
j_gene: TRBJ1-2
v_gene: TRBV15
CDR3aa: CATSSPQGSYGYTF
CDR3nt: TGTGCCACCAGCAGCCCCCAGGGAAGTTATGGCTACACCTTC

d_gene: TRBD1
abundance: once
j_gene: TRBJ1-4
v_gene: TRBV3-1/TRBV3-2
CDR3aa: CASSQARTGRRKLFF
CDR3nt: TGTGCCAGCAGCCAAGCCCGGACAGGGCGGCGAAAACTGTTTTTT

d_gene: TRBD2
abundance: NA
j_gene: TRBJ2-1
v_gene: TRBV27
CDR3aa: CASRLGTSGLNEQFF
CDR3nt: TGTGCCAGCAGGCTAGGGACTAGCGGGCTCAATGAGCAGTTCTTC

d_gene: TRBD2
abundance: NA
j_gene: TRBJ2-3
v_gene: TRBV3-1/TRBV3-2
CDR3aa: CASSRRLAGTDTQYF
CDR3nt: TGTGCCAGCAGCCGGCGGCTAGCGGGAACAGATACGCAGTATTTT

d_gene: TRBD1
abundance: NA
j_gene: TRBJ2-3
v_gene: TRBV7-3
CDR3aa: CASRSQGVDTQYF
CDR3nt: TGTGCCAGCAGATCGCAGGGGGTAGATACGCAGTATTTT

d_gene: TRBD1
abundance: NA
j_gene: TRBJ1-2
v_gene: TRBV7-9
CDR3aa: CASSMDRKPGYTF
CDR3nt: TGTGCCAGCAGCATGGACAGGAAGCCTGGCTACACCTTC

d_gene: NA
abundance: NA
j_gene: TRBJ2-1
v_gene: TRBV11-3
CDR3aa: CASSLSWGEWNEQFF
CDR3nt: TGTGCCAGCAGCCTAAGTTGGGGGGAGTGGAATGAGCAGTTCTTC